Listed below are T cell receptor beta chains from one sample, sequenced in a study of blood T cell repertoires in COVID-19. Clones were sequenced by immunoSEQ multiplex PCR, and TCRdb holds only the in-frame ones, with some missing. The table lists a few hundred thousand clones, about 85% of them singletons. Sequenced: peripheral blood. The receptor source for this set is a woman between 50 and 59 years old with COVID-19, enrolled during active disease. Both conserved end residues are part of each CDR3. D genes are given only for firm matches. Size is stated for part of the rows, as once, few or many counts, or as a class when the clone is expanded.

CASSPPGQGFYGYTF,TGTGCCAGCAGTCCCCCGGGACAGGGGTTTTATGGCTACACCTTC,-,TRBD1,TRBJ1-2,TRBV27
CASSLGGHPSPETQYF,TGCGCCAGCAGCCTGGGAGGACACCCTTCCCCAGAGACCCAGTACTTC,-,-,TRBJ2-5,TRBV4-1
CASSPKTGLGTEAFF,TGTGCCAGTAGCCCAAAGACAGGGCTGGGCACTGAAGCTTTCTTT,once,TRBD1,TRBJ1-1,TRBV19
CASSSGLAREQFF,TGTGCCAGCAGCTCAGGCCTAGCGCGGGAGCAGTTCTTC,-,-,TRBJ2-1,TRBV5-5
CASGTGVSSYTF,TGTGCCAGCGGGACAGGGGTGAGCAGCTACACCTTC,few,TRBD1,TRBJ1-2,TRBV2
CASSSYRVTEAFF,TGTGCCAGCAGTTCTTACAGGGTTACTGAAGCTTTCTTT,-,-,TRBJ1-1,TRBV28
CASSPGQTSGANVLTF,TGTGCCAGCAGCCCGGGACAGACTTCGGGGGCCAACGTCCTGACTTTC,once,TRBD1,TRBJ2-6,TRBV7-6
CASGRLAGGLQYF,TGTGCCAGCGGAAGGCTAGCGGGGGGTTTGCAGTATTTT,few,TRBD2,TRBJ2-3,TRBV11-1
CASSPTSGVRNEQFF,TGTGCCAGCTCACCTACTAGCGGGGTGAGGAATGAGCAGTTCTTC,-,TRBD2,TRBJ2-1,TRBV18
CASTPTQGAFNQPQHF,TGTGCCAGTACCCCTACACAGGGGGCCTTCAATCAGCCCCAGCATTTT,-,TRBD1,TRBJ1-5,TRBV19
CASSLRAGGLSF,TGTGCCAGCAGTTTAAGGGCAGGGGGGTTGTCTTTT,-,TRBD1,TRBJ1-1,TRBV12-3/TRBV12-4
CASSPSGQGYEQYF,TGTGCCAGCTCACCATCGGGACAGGGCTACGAGCAGTACTTC,-,TRBD1,TRBJ2-7,TRBV18
CASGLRQGARVMNTEAFF,TGTGCTAGTGGCCTCAGACAGGGGGCGAGGGTTATGAACACTGAAGCTTTCTTT,-,TRBD1,TRBJ1-1,TRBV12-5
CASRWTGTGELFF,TGTGCCAGCAGGTGGACAGGGACCGGGGAGCTGTTTTTT,-,TRBD1,TRBJ2-2,TRBV27
CSASRLRGPSGNTIYF,TGCAGTGCTAGTCGACTCAGGGGCCCCTCTGGAAACACCATATATTTT,-,-,TRBJ1-3,TRBV20-1
CASSDSGGVDEQFF,TGTGCCAGCAGTGACAGCGGGGGGGTTGATGAGCAGTTCTTC,-,TRBD2,TRBJ2-1,TRBV6-4
CASGPTVSGNTIYF,TGTGCCAGTGGCCCCACAGTCTCTGGAAACACCATATATTTT,-,-,TRBJ1-3,TRBV19
CASSQGAGGPYNEQFF,TGCGCCAGCAGCCAAGGGGCGGGGGGGCCCTACAATGAGCAGTTCTTC,-,TRBD2,TRBJ2-1,TRBV4-1
CASSPGTGVGISYNEQFF,TGTGCCAGCTCACCAGGGACAGGGGTCGGCATTTCTTACAATGAGCAGTTCTTC,-,TRBD1,TRBJ2-1,TRBV18
CASSKQAGETGELFF,TGCGCCAGCAGTAAACAGGCAGGGGAGACCGGGGAGCTGTTTTTT,-,-,TRBJ2-2,TRBV5-1
CASSPLGADGYTF,TGTGCCAGCAGCCCACTGGGGGCAGATGGCTACACCTTC,-,-,TRBJ1-2,TRBV3-1/TRBV3-2
CASSGRDRGSSEQYF,TGTGCCAGCAGCGGGAGGGACAGGGGGTCCAGCGAGCAGTACTTC,-,TRBD1,TRBJ2-7,TRBV2
CASSQGSGDTIYF,TGTGCCAGCAGCCAGGGGTCCGGGGACACCATATATTTT,-,-,TRBJ1-3,TRBV7-3
CASIRSGGLTDTQYF,TGTGCCAGCATTAGGAGCGGGGGGCTCACAGATACGCAGTATTTT,-,TRBD2,TRBJ2-3,TRBV2
CASSSGQGTSYEQYF,TGTGCCAGCAGTTCCGGACAGGGAACCTCCTACGAGCAGTACTTC,-,TRBD1,TRBJ2-7,TRBV6-2/TRBV6-3
CASSPDLNREGTEAFF,TGTGCCAGCAGCCCGGATTTGAACAGGGAGGGGACTGAAGCTTTCTTT,-,-,TRBJ1-1,TRBV5-4
CASSLTGTYNEQFF,TGTGCCAGCAGCCTGACAGGGACCTACAATGAGCAGTTCTTC,-,TRBD1,TRBJ2-1,TRBV5-4
CASSETGSGTGSHEQFF,TGTGCCAGCAGTGAAACAGGAAGCGGGACAGGGTCCCATGAGCAGTTCTTC,-,TRBD1,TRBJ2-1,TRBV6-1
CASSQDRSYTIYF,TGTGCCAGCAGCCAAGATCGTTCCTACACCATATATTTT,-,-,TRBJ1-3,TRBV3-1/TRBV3-2
CASSLGLAGGETQYF,TGTGCCAGCAGCTTGGGACTAGCAGGGGGAGAGACCCAGTACTTC,-,TRBD2,TRBJ2-5,TRBV11-2
CASSLDFGLFDGEQFF,TGTGCCAGCAGCTTAGATTTTGGACTGTTTGACGGTGAGCAGTTCTTC,-,-,TRBJ2-1,TRBV11-2
CASSLPAGPSSYEQYF,TGTGCCAGCAGCCTACCAGCGGGGCCCAGCTCCTACGAGCAGTACTTC,-,TRBD2,TRBJ2-7,TRBV28
CASSSGTTVTDTQYF,TGTGCCAGCAGCTCCGGGACTACGGTAACAGATACGCAGTATTTT,-,TRBD2,TRBJ2-3,TRBV28